Listed here is a single T cell receptor (beta chain). After removal of 4 bases from V and 5 bases from J, the junction contained 8 bases not matched to a gene. Germline V gene data show CDR1 as SGHRS and CDR2 as YFSETQ. CDR3 length: 14 amino acids. The repertoire was sequenced with immunoSEQ multiplex PCR; TCRdb's copy has only in-frame clones and lacks some. Of tens of thousands of clones in the sample, roughly 89% were seen once. This sample stems from a study of blood T cell repertoires in COVID-19. The receptor's source is a woman of 80 years or more with acute or convalescent COVID-19. This rearrangement joins TRBV5-1 to TRBJ2-5, with 7 bases aligning to TRBD1. The sequencing input was peripheral blood. CDR3: CASSPDRPAETQYF. Here the CDR3 DNA reads TGCGCCAGCAGCCCGGACAGGCCGGCTGAGACCCAGTACTTC.